These T cell receptor beta chains were read from a single sample in a study of blood T cell repertoires in COVID-19. Repertoires were generated with immunoSEQ multiplex PCR, while TCRdb's copy carries only in-frame clones and drops some. The sample lists about 310,000 clones, roughly 88% occurring once. The sample taken for sequencing was PBMCs or T cells enriched from blood (not recorded which). Receptors were obtained from a man younger than 45 who had recovered from COVID-19. Both conserved end residues are part of each CDR3. Each record gives: CDR3 DNA, CDR3 protein, J gene, V gene, clone size, D gene. A D gene is named only where the DNA matches it firmly. The size of a clone is reported for some rows only, either as once, few or many, or as a class for expanded clones.

CDR3 DNA: TGCAGTGCTAGTTCCTATTTCGCGGGACCCGCGGGACAGGGAATATTTAGCAATCAGCCCCAGCATTTT; CDR3 protein: CSASSYFAGPAGQGIFSNQPQHF; J gene: TRBJ1-5; V gene: TRBV20-1; clone size: NA; D gene: TRBD1
CDR3 DNA: TGTGCCAGTAGTAGAACGGGACAGGGGAACACTGAAGCTTTCTTT; CDR3 protein: CASSRTGQGNTEAFF; J gene: TRBJ1-1; V gene: TRBV19; clone size: NA; D gene: TRBD1
CDR3 DNA: TGTGCCAGCAGCCGACAGGGTAGCACTGAAGCTTTCTTT; CDR3 protein: CASSRQGSTEAFF; J gene: TRBJ1-1; V gene: TRBV6-5; clone size: NA; D gene: TRBD1
CDR3 DNA: TGTGCCAGTAGTATAGAACAGGGAACCTATGGCTACACCTTC; CDR3 protein: CASSIEQGTYGYTF; J gene: TRBJ1-2; V gene: TRBV19; clone size: NA; D gene: NA
CDR3 DNA: TGTGCCAGCTCACCAGGACAGTCCGTTTTGAAGCTGTTTTTT; CDR3 protein: CASSPGQSVLKLFF; J gene: TRBJ2-2; V gene: TRBV18; clone size: NA; D gene: NA
CDR3 DNA: TGTGCCAGCAGCTTAGATTTGGGTTTCGGGGAACTGTTTTTT; CDR3 protein: CASSLDLGFGELFF; J gene: TRBJ1-4; V gene: TRBV11-2; clone size: NA; D gene: NA
CDR3 DNA: TGTGCCACCACCGGTGGGACAGCAGTCTATGGCTACACCTTC; CDR3 protein: CATTGGTAVYGYTF; J gene: TRBJ1-2; V gene: TRBV7-8; clone size: NA; D gene: TRBD1
CDR3 DNA: TGTGCCAGCAGCGTAACCTTTAGCGGTGGGGGGAGCACAGATACGCAGTATTTT; CDR3 protein: CASSVTFSGGGSTDTQYF; J gene: TRBJ2-3; V gene: TRBV7-2; clone size: NA; D gene: NA
CDR3 DNA: TGTGCCAGCAGCTGGCAGGGGGGAGACACTGAAGCTTTCTTT; CDR3 protein: CASSWQGGDTEAFF; J gene: TRBJ1-1; V gene: TRBV7-8; clone size: NA; D gene: TRBD1
CDR3 DNA: TGTGCCTGGAGTGTGGTACAGGATAATTCACCCCTCCACTTT; CDR3 protein: CAWSVVQDNSPLHF; J gene: TRBJ1-6; V gene: TRBV30; clone size: NA; D gene: NA
CDR3 DNA: TGTGCCAGCAGCTCCCACCCCAGGGGGGCCTATGGCTACACCTTC; CDR3 protein: CASSSHPRGAYGYTF; J gene: TRBJ1-2; V gene: TRBV5-5; clone size: NA; D gene: TRBD1
CDR3 DNA: TGTGCCAGCAGCTTAACCAGCGGGGTTAGAGAGACCCAGTACTTC; CDR3 protein: CASSLTSGVRETQYF; J gene: TRBJ2-5; V gene: TRBV7-9; clone size: NA; D gene: TRBD2
CDR3 DNA: TGTGCCAGCAGGAGCCTAGCGGGGGAGCGCACAGATACGCAGTATTTT; CDR3 protein: CASRSLAGERTDTQYF; J gene: TRBJ2-3; V gene: TRBV2; clone size: NA; D gene: TRBD2
CDR3 DNA: TGTGCCAGCAGCCCCCGGGGGGGCCGAAACGAGCAGTACTTC; CDR3 protein: CASSPRGGRNEQYF; J gene: TRBJ2-7; V gene: TRBV13; clone size: once; D gene: TRBD2
CDR3 DNA: TGTGCCAGCAGCTTGGGACAGGGGGCAGAGTATGGCTACACCTTC; CDR3 protein: CASSLGQGAEYGYTF; J gene: TRBJ1-2; V gene: TRBV7-3; clone size: NA; D gene: TRBD1
CDR3 DNA: TGTGCCAGCAGCCTCAGTCATTTCCCCGAGACCCAGTACTTC; CDR3 protein: CASSLSHFPETQYF; J gene: TRBJ2-5; V gene: TRBV7-9; clone size: NA; D gene: NA
CDR3 DNA: TGTGCCAGCAGCGAACTCGACAGGGACGATGGCTACACCTTC; CDR3 protein: CASSELDRDDGYTF; J gene: TRBJ1-2; V gene: TRBV5-4; clone size: NA; D gene: TRBD1
CDR3 DNA: TGTGCCAGTAGTATCAACCCTCGGACAGTAACGGGGGGCTACACCTTC; CDR3 protein: CASSINPRTVTGGYTF; J gene: TRBJ1-2; V gene: TRBV19; clone size: medium-sized; D gene: NA
CDR3 DNA: TGTGCCTGGAGTCGGGACAGGGGGCGCCAAGATACGCAGTATTTT; CDR3 protein: CAWSRDRGRQDTQYF; J gene: TRBJ2-3; V gene: TRBV30; clone size: NA; D gene: TRBD1
CDR3 DNA: TGTGCCAGCAGCCCTACGGCAGGGAATGAGCAGTTCTTC; CDR3 protein: CASSPTAGNEQFF; J gene: TRBJ2-1; V gene: TRBV5-4; clone size: NA; D gene: NA
CDR3 DNA: TGTGCCAGCAGTGACGGGACAGCTACCTACGAGCAGTACTTC; CDR3 protein: CASSDGTATYEQYF; J gene: TRBJ2-7; V gene: TRBV25-1; clone size: NA; D gene: TRBD1
CDR3 DNA: TGTGCCATCAGTGGGTTAGCGGGGGGGCCCTACAATGAGCAGTTCTTC; CDR3 protein: CAISGLAGGPYNEQFF; J gene: TRBJ2-1; V gene: TRBV10-3; clone size: NA; D gene: TRBD2
CDR3 DNA: TGTGCCACCAGCAGGATAAAAGGGGAGGTTGGCTACACCTTC; CDR3 protein: CATSRIKGEVGYTF; J gene: TRBJ1-2; V gene: TRBV15; clone size: NA; D gene: NA
CDR3 DNA: TGTGCCAGCAGTGAAGCGCGGGAGGGTACTGGAAACACCATATATTTT; CDR3 protein: CASSEAREGTGNTIYF; J gene: TRBJ1-3; V gene: TRBV6-1; clone size: NA; D gene: NA
CDR3 DNA: TGCGCCAGCAGCCTTGGACAGGGCGGTGAAAAACTGTTTTTT; CDR3 protein: CASSLGQGGEKLFF; J gene: TRBJ1-4; V gene: TRBV5-1; clone size: NA; D gene: TRBD1
CDR3 DNA: TGTGCCAGCAGTGAAGCGCGAGGGACAGGGGTTGAGCAGTTCTTC; CDR3 protein: CASSEARGTGVEQFF; J gene: TRBJ2-1; V gene: TRBV2; clone size: NA; D gene: TRBD1
CDR3 DNA: TGTGCCAGCAGCTCACAGACAATGAACACTGAAGCTTTCTTT; CDR3 protein: CASSSQTMNTEAFF; J gene: TRBJ1-1; V gene: TRBV7-9; clone size: NA; D gene: NA
CDR3 DNA: TGTGCCAGTATCGGGGACTTCAACTATGGCTACACCTTC; CDR3 protein: CASIGDFNYGYTF; J gene: TRBJ1-2; V gene: TRBV19; clone size: once; D gene: NA
CDR3 DNA: TGTGCCAGCAGTTCCCCAGGGTATGGGGACACCGGGGAGCTGTTTTTT; CDR3 protein: CASSSPGYGDTGELFF; J gene: TRBJ2-2; V gene: TRBV27; clone size: NA; D gene: NA
CDR3 DNA: TGTGCCAGCAGCTTAGATCGGAGTAATGAAAAACTGTTTTTT; CDR3 protein: CASSLDRSNEKLFF; J gene: TRBJ1-4; V gene: TRBV5-5; clone size: NA; D gene: NA
CDR3 DNA: TGTGCCAGCCGCAGGGATACTAAGGACGAGCAGTACTTC; CDR3 protein: CASRRDTKDEQYF; J gene: TRBJ2-7; V gene: TRBV5-4; clone size: NA; D gene: NA
CDR3 DNA: TGCGCCAGCAGCGAGCGACAGTTCATGGATACGCAGTATTTT; CDR3 protein: CASSERQFMDTQYF; J gene: TRBJ2-3; V gene: TRBV5-1; clone size: NA; D gene: NA
CDR3 DNA: TGTGCCAGCAGCCTAAATCCAGGAGGCGGAAAATTGTACCAAGAGACCCAGTACTTC; CDR3 protein: CASSLNPGGGKLYQETQYF; J gene: TRBJ2-5; V gene: TRBV11-2; clone size: NA; D gene: NA
CDR3 DNA: TGCGCCAGCAGCTACAGGGCGAGGGGACCGAACACCGGGGAGCTGTTTTTT; CDR3 protein: CASSYRARGPNTGELFF; J gene: TRBJ2-2; V gene: TRBV5-1; clone size: NA; D gene: NA
CDR3 DNA: TGTGCCAGCAGTGAATCCTACGGCGGATTAGATTGGTATGGCTACACCTTC; CDR3 protein: CASSESYGGLDWYGYTF; J gene: TRBJ1-2; V gene: TRBV6-1; clone size: NA; D gene: NA
CDR3 DNA: TGTGCCAGCAGCGTAGGAGACTATAACACCGGGGAGCTGTTTTTT; CDR3 protein: CASSVGDYNTGELFF; J gene: TRBJ2-2; V gene: TRBV9; clone size: NA; D gene: NA
CDR3 DNA: TGCGCCAGCAGCCAAGATTCAGGGCCGACAGGGAACGGCTACACCTTC; CDR3 protein: CASSQDSGPTGNGYTF; J gene: TRBJ1-2; V gene: TRBV4-3; clone size: NA; D gene: TRBD1
CDR3 DNA: TGCGCCAGCAGCTTAGACAGGGGGCAGAACACTGAAGCTTTCTTT; CDR3 protein: CASSLDRGQNTEAFF; J gene: TRBJ1-1; V gene: TRBV5-1; clone size: once; D gene: TRBD1
CDR3 DNA: TGTGCCCGGGACAGGCCTGAGAACACCGGGGAGCTGTTTTTT; CDR3 protein: CARDRPENTGELFF; J gene: TRBJ2-2; V gene: TRBV30; clone size: NA; D gene: TRBD1
CDR3 DNA: TGCGCCAGCAGCTTGGTGGACCTCAGGGGCTCCGGCTACACCTTC; CDR3 protein: CASSLVDLRGSGYTF; J gene: TRBJ1-2; V gene: TRBV5-1; clone size: NA; D gene: NA
CDR3 DNA: TGTGCCAGCAGCGAGGGACAGGGTCGTGAAAAACTGTTTTTT; CDR3 protein: CASSEGQGREKLFF; J gene: TRBJ1-4; V gene: TRBV13; clone size: once; D gene: TRBD1
CDR3 DNA: TGCGCCAGCAGCCTCAGGCAGGGGGCGGGCACTGAAGCTTTCTTT; CDR3 protein: CASSLRQGAGTEAFF; J gene: TRBJ1-1; V gene: TRBV5-1; clone size: NA; D gene: TRBD1
CDR3 DNA: TGTGCCAGCAGTTTCTCCTCCTACAATGAGCAGTTCTTC; CDR3 protein: CASSFSSYNEQFF; J gene: TRBJ2-1; V gene: TRBV12-3/TRBV12-4; clone size: few; D gene: NA
CDR3 DNA: TGTGCCAGCAGCTTAGCCCCCGGGACAGCTGAGCAGTTCTTC; CDR3 protein: CASSLAPGTAEQFF; J gene: TRBJ2-1; V gene: TRBV11-1; clone size: NA; D gene: TRBD1
CDR3 DNA: TGTGCCAGCAGCCAAAATCGGGACAGGTGGTACTACGAGCAGTACTTC; CDR3 protein: CASSQNRDRWYYEQYF; J gene: TRBJ2-7; V gene: TRBV7-8; clone size: NA; D gene: TRBD1
CDR3 DNA: TGTGCCAGCAGCCTAGAGCTAGCGGGGAACGAGCAGTACTTC; CDR3 protein: CASSLELAGNEQYF; J gene: TRBJ2-7; V gene: TRBV7-9; clone size: NA; D gene: TRBD2
CDR3 DNA: TGCAGCGTTGAGGGGGGATCGGGTAGGGGCATCACCGGGGAGCTGTTTTTT; CDR3 protein: CSVEGGSGRGITGELFF; J gene: TRBJ2-2; V gene: TRBV29-1; clone size: NA; D gene: NA
CDR3 DNA: TGTGCCAGCAGCTTAGGATTTACTGACACAGATACGCAGTATTTT; CDR3 protein: CASSLGFTDTDTQYF; J gene: TRBJ2-3; V gene: TRBV7-2; clone size: once; D gene: NA
CDR3 DNA: TGTGCCTGGGGACAGGGAAACTATGGCTACACCTTC; CDR3 protein: CAWGQGNYGYTF; J gene: TRBJ1-2; V gene: TRBV30; clone size: NA; D gene: TRBD1
CDR3 DNA: TGTGCCTGGAGTCCCGGGACAGGCTCAACATCGGGGTACTTC; CDR3 protein: CAWSPGTGSTSGYF; J gene: TRBJ2-5; V gene: TRBV30; clone size: NA; D gene: TRBD1
CDR3 DNA: TGTGCCAGCAGCCCACGACAGGGGAGCTATGGCTACACCTTC; CDR3 protein: CASSPRQGSYGYTF; J gene: TRBJ1-2; V gene: TRBV3-1/TRBV3-2; clone size: NA; D gene: TRBD1
CDR3 DNA: TGTGCCAGTAGAACAGACAGGGTCGGCTATCAGCCCCAGCATTTT; CDR3 protein: CASRTDRVGYQPQHF; J gene: TRBJ1-5; V gene: TRBV19; clone size: few; D gene: TRBD1